The entry that follows covers one T cell receptor (beta chain) sequence. Its antigen is as yet unknown. Germline loops: CDR1 SGDLS, CDR2 YYNGEE. Trimming left V 6 bases short and J 1 base short, with 13 bases between. The CDR3 sequence is 14 residues long. The entry originates in a study of T cell responses to AZD1222 COVID-19 vaccine. About the research overall: Both about-4-week and about-12-week second-dose recipients were combined. Study results and caveats: Baseline serostatus was positive in only five to seven AZD1222 recipients. Vaccination with two AZD1222 doses was followed by a rise in Spike-specific TCR breadth and depth. White British ancestry dominated among donors, who included more females, and clonal diversity was possibly underestimated.

Measured with immunoSEQ multiplex PCR; TCRdb has only the in-frame clones, and not every one. The data hold 130,000 to 150,000 clones, with approximately 90% observed a single time. This TCR derives from an adult in good health. The sample was peripheral blood, taken on day 0 of AZD1222 vaccination. V usage is TRBV9 and J usage is TRBJ1-1; D ambiguous. This CDR3 is CASTPPGGNTEAFF. CDR3 DNA: TGTGCCAGCACACCCCCTGGAGGGAACACTGAAGCTTTCTTT.